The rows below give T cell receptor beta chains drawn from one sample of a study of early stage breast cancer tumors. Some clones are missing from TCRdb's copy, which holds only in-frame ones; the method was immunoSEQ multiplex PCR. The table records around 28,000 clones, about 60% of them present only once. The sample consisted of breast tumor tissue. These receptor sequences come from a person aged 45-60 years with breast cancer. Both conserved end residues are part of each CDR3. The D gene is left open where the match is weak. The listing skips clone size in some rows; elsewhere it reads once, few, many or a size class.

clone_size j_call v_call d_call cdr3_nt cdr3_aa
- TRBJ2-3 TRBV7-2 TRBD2 TGTGCCAGCAGCTTAGCCCGCGGGAGAGTTTCAGATACGCAGTATTTT CASSLARGRVSDTQYF
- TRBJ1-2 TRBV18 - TGTGCCAGCTCCCCAGACCAATACTATGGCTACACCTTC CASSPDQYYGYTF
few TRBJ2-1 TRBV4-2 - TGTGCCAGCAGCTTCGGGCTAGCGCAGGGGGAGCAGTTCTTC CASSFGLAQGEQFF
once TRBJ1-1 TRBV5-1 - TGCGCCAGCAGCTTGATGGCAGCAAGCGGGAACACTGAAGCTTTCTTT CASSLMAASGNTEAFF
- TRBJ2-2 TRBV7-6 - TGTGCCAGCAGCCTCCGGGGTAGCGGAGACACCGGGGAGCTGTTTTTT CASSLRGSGDTGELFF
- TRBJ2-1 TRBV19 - TGTGCCAGTAGTGAAGGGTTAGGGGAGCAGTTCTTC CASSEGLGEQFF
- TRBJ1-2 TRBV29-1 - TGCAGCGTCATCAGACAGACGTCTAACTATGGCTACACCTTC CSVIRQTSNYGYTF
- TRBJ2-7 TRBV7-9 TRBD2 TGTGCCAGCAGCCCCGGGACTAGCGGGACCTACGAGCAGTACTTC CASSPGTSGTYEQYF
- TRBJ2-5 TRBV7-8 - TGTGCCAGCAGCAAAGGACAGAAGGCGACCCAGTACTTC CASSKGQKATQYF
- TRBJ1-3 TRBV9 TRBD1 TGTGCCAGCAGCGTTGGGACAGGGGGTGGAAACACCATATATTTT CASSVGTGGGNTIYF
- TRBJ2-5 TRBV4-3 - TGCGCCAGCAGCCGGTTTCGGGAGAGCCAAGAGACCCAGTACTTC CASSRFRESQETQYF
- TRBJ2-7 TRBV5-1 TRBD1 TGCGCCAGCAGCGCATCGGGACAGGGGATACCCTACGAGCAGTACTTC CASSASGQGIPYEQYF
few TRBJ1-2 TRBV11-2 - TGTGCCAGCAGCTTAGATGACGGGTTAGCTGGCTACACCTTC CASSLDDGLAGYTF
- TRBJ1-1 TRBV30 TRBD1 TGTGCCTGGAGTGTAGGAGGGGGCAGAACTGAAGCTTTCTTT CAWSVGGGRTEAFF
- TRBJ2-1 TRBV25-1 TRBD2 TGTGCCAGCAGTGAATTTCTAACGGGAGGCGATGAGCAGTTCTTC CASSEFLTGGDEQFF
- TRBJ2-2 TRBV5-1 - TGCGCCAGCAGCTTGGACCTCACGGGCGGGGAGCTGTTTTTT CASSLDLTGGELFF
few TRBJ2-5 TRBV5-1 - TGCGCCAGCAGCTTGGGGTCCGGGAACAGCCAAGAGACCCAGTACTTC CASSLGSGNSQETQYF
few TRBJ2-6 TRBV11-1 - TGTGCCAGCGGACGCAGCCTCTCTGGGGCCAACGTCCTGACTTTC CASGRSLSGANVLTF
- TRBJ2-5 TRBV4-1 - TGCGCCAGCAGCCAGAGGAGATTCCAAGAGACCCAGTACTTC CASSQRRFQETQYF
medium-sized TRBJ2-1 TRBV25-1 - TGTGCCAGCAGTGACCAAACAGGGTTCAGATACAATGAGCAGTTCTTC CASSDQTGFRYNEQFF
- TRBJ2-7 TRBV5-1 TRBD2 TGCGCCAGCAGCCCCCGCCTAGCGGGAGGTGAGCAGTACTTC CASSPRLAGGEQYF